This TCR beta chain was documented in a study of blood T cell repertoires in COVID-19. Across the whole study: Acute and convalescent COVID-19 samples came from the United States, Italy and Spain. The cDNA or gDNA used as material had been derived from T cells, B-cell-depleted T cells, or PBMCs.

As handled by the study authors: The assay estimated nucleated cells by amplifying reference gene primers. Clones were sequenced by immunoSEQ multiplex PCR, and TCRdb holds only the in-frame ones, with some missing. Clone size and V and J calls were adopted from that table, with D and trimming inferred from the DNA. The sample lists approximately 340,000 clones; roughly 87% were seen once. Germline lookup yields CDR1 MDHEN and CDR2 SYDVKM. The CDR3 consists of 13 residues. V was trimmed by 6 bases and J by 7 bases, leaving 15 bases between them. Sequencing input: peripheral blood. This receptor was taken from a man aged 30 to 39 with COVID-19, enrolled during active disease. This chain uses TRBV28 with TRBJ1-2; D uncertain. The DNA for the CDR3 is TGTGCCAGCAGAACCACGGTAGAGCTTGGCTACACCTTC. Translated, it gives CASRTTVELGYTF.